Listed below are T cell receptor beta chains from one sample, sequenced in a study of blood T cell repertoires in COVID-19. The repertoire was sequenced with immunoSEQ multiplex PCR; TCRdb's copy has only in-frame clones and lacks some. The sample records 300,000 to 350,000 clones, 75% to 90% being singletons. The sequenced material came from PBMCs or T cells enriched from blood (not recorded which). These receptors were taken from a man aged 30-40 years who had recovered from COVID-19. The CDR3 runs from the conserved cysteine through the conserved F or W. The order of the fields is J gene, V gene, CDR3 protein.

>TRBJ2-7|TRBV27
CASSPDRAVLLEQYF
>TRBJ2-1|TRBV21-1
CASPSGGPDNNEQFF
>TRBJ1-6|TRBV5-1
CASSSGPGNSPLHF
>TRBJ2-1|TRBV7-8
CASSLVGLAGEYNEQFF
>TRBJ2-2|TRBV5-1
CASSQGQGRAGELFF
>TRBJ2-3|TRBV6-2/TRBV6-3
CASSYPKQPRNTDTQYF
>TRBJ2-1|TRBV19
CASSIASGAYNEQFF
>TRBJ1-3|TRBV7-9
CASSLTGFGNTIYF
>TRBJ2-7|TRBV4-2
CASSVGAGGQTDEQYF
>TRBJ2-7|TRBV29-1
CSVVWSEPYEQYF
>TRBJ1-6|TRBV5-8
CASSLIDREHSPLHF
>TRBJ2-2|TRBV5-1
CASHRTGTFTGELFF
>TRBJ1-2|TRBV11-2
CASSSRLNNYGYTF
>TRBJ1-6|TRBV12-3/TRBV12-4
CASSLRGSPLHF
>TRBJ2-1|TRBV6-5
CASSYSRGEQFF
>TRBJ1-4|TRBV29-1
CSVVFQTLNEKLFF
>TRBJ2-5|TRBV14
CASSQGGWRGTQETQYF
>TRBJ1-2|TRBV5-4
CASSGPRQGGHYGYTF
>TRBJ1-3|TRBV6-1
CASSENRVLGNTIYF
>TRBJ2-7|TRBV27
CASSSAGSEQYF
>TRBJ2-1|TRBV2
CASRALGLGSNEQFF
>TRBJ2-2|TRBV18
CASSPLGLAGSNTGELFF
>TRBJ1-5|TRBV7-2
CASSLLGSKQPQHF
>TRBJ1-4|TRBV11-2
CASSRPGQGQEKLFF
>TRBJ1-5|TRBV15
CATSRDRSLGPQHF
>TRBJ2-3|TRBV5-1
CASSPGTSGGTDTQYF
>TRBJ2-3|TRBV5-4
CASSWTSGGRDTQYF
>TRBJ1-2|TRBV5-3
CARSRNMDRTYGYTF
>TRBJ1-2|TRBV11-2
CASRDRNLYGYTF
>TRBJ1-5|TRBV5-1
CASSQDNRVGQPQHF
>TRBJ2-2|TRBV7-9
CASRRDTGELFF
>TRBJ1-2|TRBV5-1
CASNLGQDGYTF
>TRBJ2-3|TRBV5-4
CASSSFTGRTDTQYF
>TRBJ2-3|TRBV9
CAKGSYTDTQYF
>TRBJ1-4|TRBV7-2
CASSPARDRGRKLFF
>TRBJ1-6|TRBV5-1
CASSQTGGNSPLHF
>TRBJ2-6|TRBV28
CASSGGGIGANVLTF
>TRBJ2-2|TRBV6-5
CASSYSYPRNTGELFF
>TRBJ1-1|TRBV6-5
CASSYPGTPNTEAFF
>TRBJ2-7|TRBV2
CASSGQGGEQYF
>TRBJ1-5|TRBV30
CAWSVGRDQPQHF
>TRBJ2-5|TRBV11-2
CASSLMTGDLETQYF
>TRBJ2-7|TRBV2
CASSESPREPYEQYF
>TRBJ1-3|TRBV27
CASRPFRGSGNTIYF
>TRBJ2-7|TRBV7-6
CASSLYRDSSYEQYF
>TRBJ1-4|TRBV5-1
CASSFQGLGEKLFF
>TRBJ1-1|TRBV10-3
CAISERGGYSTEAFF
>TRBJ1-3|TRBV5-4
CASSPSAGSSGNTIYF
>TRBJ1-2|TRBV10-3
CAISESTGEYYGYTF
>TRBJ2-5|TRBV6-5
CASTEGGGFGETQYF
>TRBJ1-2|TRBV3-1/TRBV3-2
CASSPRGGGGYTF